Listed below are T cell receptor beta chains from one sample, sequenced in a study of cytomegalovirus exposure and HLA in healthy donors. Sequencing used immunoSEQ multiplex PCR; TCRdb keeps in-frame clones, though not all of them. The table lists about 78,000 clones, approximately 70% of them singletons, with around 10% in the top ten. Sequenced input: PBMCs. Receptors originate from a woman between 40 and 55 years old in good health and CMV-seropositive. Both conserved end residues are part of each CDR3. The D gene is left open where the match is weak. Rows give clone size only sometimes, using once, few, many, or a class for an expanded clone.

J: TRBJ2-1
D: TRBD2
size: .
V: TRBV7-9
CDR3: CASSLSNSGSSYNEQFF

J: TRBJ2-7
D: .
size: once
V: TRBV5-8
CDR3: CASRQDPGQFYEQYF

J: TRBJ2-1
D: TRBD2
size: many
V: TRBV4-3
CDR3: CASSQWTSHNEQFF

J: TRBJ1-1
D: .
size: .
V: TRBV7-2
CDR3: CASSLNGGGTEAFF

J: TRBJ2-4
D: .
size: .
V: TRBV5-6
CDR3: CASSPEGWDIQYF

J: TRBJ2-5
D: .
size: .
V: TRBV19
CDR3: CASSWTGVGTQYF

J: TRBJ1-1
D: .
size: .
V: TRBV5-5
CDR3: CASSVLPDSRNTEAFF

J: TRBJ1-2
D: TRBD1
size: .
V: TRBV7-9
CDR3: CASSFHTGDGYTF

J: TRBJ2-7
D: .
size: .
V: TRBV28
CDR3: CASSPPLYEQYF

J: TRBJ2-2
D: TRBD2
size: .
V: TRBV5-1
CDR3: CASSLAGVGGELFF

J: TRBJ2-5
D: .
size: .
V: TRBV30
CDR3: CAWTQTGGPPLAQYF

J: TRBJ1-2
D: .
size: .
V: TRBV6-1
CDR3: CASSDRGLGGYTF

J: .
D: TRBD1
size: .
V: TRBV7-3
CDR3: CASSPGTVNEQYF

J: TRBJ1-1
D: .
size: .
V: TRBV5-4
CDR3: CASSSDRFNTEAFF

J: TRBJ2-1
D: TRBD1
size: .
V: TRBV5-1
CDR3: CASSSGQLTNEQFF

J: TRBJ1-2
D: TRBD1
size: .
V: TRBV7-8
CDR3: CASSQPMDRGSNGYTF

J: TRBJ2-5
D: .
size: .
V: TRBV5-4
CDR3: CASSNLQETQYF

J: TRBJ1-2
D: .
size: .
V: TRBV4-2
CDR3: CASSQRFPGKDYGYTF

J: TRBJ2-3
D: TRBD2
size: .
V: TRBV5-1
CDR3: CASRLADLTDTQYF

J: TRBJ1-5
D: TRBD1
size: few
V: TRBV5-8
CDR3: CASSIQGFSNQPQHF

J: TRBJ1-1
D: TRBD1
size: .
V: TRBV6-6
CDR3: CASSYDQGDTEAFF

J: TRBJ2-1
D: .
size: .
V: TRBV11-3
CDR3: CASSPRGGAGRNEQFF

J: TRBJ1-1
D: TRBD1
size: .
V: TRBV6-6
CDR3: CASSSLGQGFTEAFF

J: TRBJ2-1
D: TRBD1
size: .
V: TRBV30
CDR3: CAWIIQGVNEQFF

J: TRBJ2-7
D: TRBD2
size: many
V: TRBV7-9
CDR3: CASSFPSGLASYEQYF

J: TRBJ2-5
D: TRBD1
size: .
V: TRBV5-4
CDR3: CASSLQGAQETQYF

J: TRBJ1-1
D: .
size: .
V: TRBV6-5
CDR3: CASSLQGTEAFF